Included here is one T cell receptor beta chain sequence, with context. This sample is part of a study of T cell changes during pregnancy in multiple sclerosis. This CDR3 contains 15 residues. Germline CDR1 is SGHRS and CDR2 is YFSETQ. Losses at the gene ends were 5 bases for V and 7 bases for J; bases not matched to a gene: 9. TCRdb keeps only in-frame clones here, not all; method: immunoSEQ multiplex PCR. This sample has some 40,000 clones, with around 94% found just once. The rearrangement joins TRBV5-1 to TRBJ2-2, with 9 nucleotides matching TRBD2. The sequences come from peripheral blood, collected in the third trimester of pregnancy. The receptor comes from a female donor with multiple sclerosis, enrolled in a pregnancy study. CDR3 in DNA: TGCGCCAGCAGATGGCTAGCGGGAAGGGACGGGGAGCTGTTTTTT. Translating gives CASRWLAGRDGELFF.